The following is a T cell receptor beta chain sequence with its context. These data are taken from a study of T cell changes during pregnancy in multiple sclerosis. The CDR3 spans 16 residues. Looked up from germline, CDR1 is SGHNT and CDR2 is YYREEE (reference sequence). Between the trimmed V and J ends, which lost 4 bases and 0 bases, there was a span of 14 bases. The data were produced by immunoSEQ multiplex PCR, yet TCRdb's version contains in-frame clones alone and is incomplete. The sample lists 40,000 to 45,000 clones, less than 90% occurring once. The chain carries TRBV5-4 and TRBJ1-3; D possibly corresponds to TRBD1 (6 bases). The material was CD4+ T cells from peripheral blood mononuclear cells, obtained in the first trimester of pregnancy. This TCR came from a female donor with multiple sclerosis, enrolled in a pregnancy study. The CDR3 DNA reads as TGTGCCAGCAGCCTGACAGGTGGACTCTCTGGAAACACCATATATTTT. Translating gives CASSLTGGLSGNTIYF.